The source of this T cell receptor (beta chain) is a study of molecular identifiers for immune sequencing clone quantification. MiXCR, applied by TCRdb to the PCR reads, yields one record per CDR3 protein. Among over 550,000 distinct CDR3 sequences listed, about 25% were seen once. Naive CD8 T cells were sorted as CD8+CD4-CCR7+CD45RA+. To note about this clonotype: Its antigen is unknown.

Whole-study results and caveats: A single cell's spiked Jurkat TCR RNA was reportedly detectable among about a million naive cells. Underestimated sizes of highly expanded clones could result from identical TCR molecules that share a barcode. More than 97% of effector molecules, versus under 1% of naive-cell molecules, belonged to clones above 20 RNA copies.

The V end was cut by 5 bases, the J end by 0 bases, with 10 bases between. The CDR3 contains 14 residues. Germline values: CDR1 MNHEY, CDR2 SMNVEV (reference sequence). The receptor was derived from a human donor in good health. Some libraries in this study had Jurkat cell RNA spiked in. The sample taken for sequencing was naive CD8+ T cells from blood, with Jurkat cell RNA spiked in. Subset described: FACS-sorted CD8+CD4-CCR7+CD45RA+ naive T cells. The chain joins TRBV27 to TRBJ2-5; the D is unclear. The CDR3 DNA follows: TGTGCCAGCAGTGGGCGGCTCCACCAAGAGACCCAGTACTTC. Encoded protein: CASSGRLHQETQYF.